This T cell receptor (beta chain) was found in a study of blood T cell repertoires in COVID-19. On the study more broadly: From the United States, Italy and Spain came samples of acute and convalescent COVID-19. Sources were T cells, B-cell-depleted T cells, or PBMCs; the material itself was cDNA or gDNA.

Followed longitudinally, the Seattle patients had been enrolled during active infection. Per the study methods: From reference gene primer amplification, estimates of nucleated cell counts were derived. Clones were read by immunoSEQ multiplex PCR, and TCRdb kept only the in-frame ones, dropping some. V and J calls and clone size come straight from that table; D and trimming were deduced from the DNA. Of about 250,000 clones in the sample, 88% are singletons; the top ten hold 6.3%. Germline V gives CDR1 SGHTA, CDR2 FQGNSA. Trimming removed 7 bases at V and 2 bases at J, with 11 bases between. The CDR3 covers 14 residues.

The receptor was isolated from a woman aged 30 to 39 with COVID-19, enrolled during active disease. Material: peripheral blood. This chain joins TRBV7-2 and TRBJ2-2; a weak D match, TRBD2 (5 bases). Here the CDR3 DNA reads TGTGCCAGCACCCCTAGCTACAACACCGGGGAGCTGTTTTTT. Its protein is CASTPSYNTGELFF.